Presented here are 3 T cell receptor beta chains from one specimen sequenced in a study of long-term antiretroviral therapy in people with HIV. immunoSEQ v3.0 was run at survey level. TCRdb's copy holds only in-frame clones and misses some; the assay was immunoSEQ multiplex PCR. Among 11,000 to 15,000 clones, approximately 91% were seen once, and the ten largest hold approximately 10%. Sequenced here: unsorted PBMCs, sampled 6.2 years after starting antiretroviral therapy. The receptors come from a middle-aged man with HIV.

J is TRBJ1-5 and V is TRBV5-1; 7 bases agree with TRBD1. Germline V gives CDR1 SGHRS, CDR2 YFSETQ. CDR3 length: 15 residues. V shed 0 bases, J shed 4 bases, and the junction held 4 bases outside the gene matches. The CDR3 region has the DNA TGCGCCAGCAGCTTGGAGGGGACAGTAAATCAGCCCCAGCATTTT. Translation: CASSLEGTVNQPQHF.

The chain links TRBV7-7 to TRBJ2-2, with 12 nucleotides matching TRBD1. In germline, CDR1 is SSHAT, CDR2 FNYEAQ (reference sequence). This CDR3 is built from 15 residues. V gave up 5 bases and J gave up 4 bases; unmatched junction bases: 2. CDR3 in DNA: TGTGCCAGCAGCACGGGACAGGGGGCCACCGGGGAGCTGTTTTTT. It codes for CASSTGQGATGELFF. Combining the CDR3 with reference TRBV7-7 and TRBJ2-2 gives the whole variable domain GAGVSQSPRYKVTKRGQDVTLRCDPISSHATLYWYQQALGQGPEFLTYFNYEAQPDKSGLPSDRFSAERPEGSISTLTIQRTEQRDSAMYRCASSTGQGATGELFFGEGSRLTVL.

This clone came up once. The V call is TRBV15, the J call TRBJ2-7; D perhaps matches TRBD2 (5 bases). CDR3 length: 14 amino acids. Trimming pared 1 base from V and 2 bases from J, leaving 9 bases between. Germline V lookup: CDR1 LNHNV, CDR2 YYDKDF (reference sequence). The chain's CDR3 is CATSRVDGTYEQYF. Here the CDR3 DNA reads TGTGCCACCAGCAGAGTCGACGGGACCTACGAGCAGTACTTC. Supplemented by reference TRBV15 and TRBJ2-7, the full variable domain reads DAMVIQNPRYQVTQFGKPVTLSCSQTLNHNVMYWYQQKSSQAPKLLFHYYDKDFNNEADTPDNFQSRRPNTSFCFLDIRSPGLGDTAMYLCATSRVDGTYEQYFGPGTRLTVT.